This T cell receptor (beta chain) was sequenced for a study of cytomegalovirus exposure and HLA in healthy donors. This CDR3 spans 14 amino acids. The germline V gene encodes CDR1 KGHSH and CDR2 LQKENI. V was clipped by 4 bases and J by 4 bases; unmatched bases: 4. Points from the study as a whole: For most TCR sequences rarity was the rule, although some public TCRs occurred in many donors. The study recorded over 150 TCR beta chains that were cytomegalovirus-associated.

Measured with immunoSEQ multiplex PCR; TCRdb has only the in-frame clones, and not every one. This sample carries more than 150,000 clones, 88% of them seen once, and the ten largest clones take around 3%. Points on this clone: The antigen remains unidentified.

The chain employs TRBV18 and TRBJ1-2; 9 nucleotides line up with TRBD1. The origin of this receptor is a man between 18 and 35 years old in good health and CMV-seronegative. The sample taken for sequencing was PBMCs. CDR3 amino acids: CASSLGQGSYGYTF. In DNA, the CDR3 is TGTGCCAGCTCACTTGGACAGGGGAGCTATGGCTACACCTTC. The whole variable domain, filled in from reference TRBV18 and TRBJ1-2, reads NAGVMQNPRHLVRRRGQEARLRCSPMKGHSHVYWYRQLPEEGLKFMVYLQKENIIDESGMPKERFSAEFPKEGPSILRIQQVVRGDSAAYFCASSLGQGSYGYTFGSGTRLTVV.